This section outlines one T cell receptor beta chain sequence together with its context. The antigen is not known. The sample is drawn from a study of CD8 T cells in ankylosing spondylitis. Study conclusions and caveats: Peripheral blood samples showed relatively rare disease-linked clones, and these clones were CD8+. Enrichment of disease-linked clones was reportedly significant in matched ankylosing spondylitis synovial fluid.

By quantitative 5'-RACE with molecular barcodes, the TCR beta libraries were made. MiXCR, applied by TCRdb to the 5' RACE reads, yields one record per CDR3 protein. The profile shows a few hundred thousand distinct CDR3 sequences, 18% of them singletons. CDR1 and CDR2 (germline): DFQATT, SNEGSKA (reference sequence). The CDR3 is 15 amino acids. Trimming took 4 bases from V and 6 from J; bases not matched to a gene: 10. The sample consisted of blood, either unsorted or a sorted T cell fraction (not recorded which). The chain carries TRBV20-1 and TRBJ2-1, with 9 bases fitting TRBD2. This TCR came from a male donor with ankylosing spondylitis or in good health (not recorded which). In DNA, the CDR3 is TGCAGTGCTAAACCGGGACTAGCCGGGGGCAATGAGCAGTTCTTC. Translation gives CSAKPGLAGGNEQFF.